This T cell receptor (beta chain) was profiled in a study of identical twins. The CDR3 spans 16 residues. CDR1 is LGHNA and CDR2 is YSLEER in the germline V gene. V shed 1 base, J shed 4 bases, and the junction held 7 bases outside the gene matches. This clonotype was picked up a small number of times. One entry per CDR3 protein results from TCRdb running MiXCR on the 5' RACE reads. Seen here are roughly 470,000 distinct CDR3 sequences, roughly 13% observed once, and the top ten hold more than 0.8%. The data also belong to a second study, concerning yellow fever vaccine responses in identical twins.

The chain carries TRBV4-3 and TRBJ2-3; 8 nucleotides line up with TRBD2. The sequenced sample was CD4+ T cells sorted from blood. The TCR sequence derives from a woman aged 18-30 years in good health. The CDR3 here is CASSQGVAGSSDTQYF. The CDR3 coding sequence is TGCGCCAGCAGCCAAGGGGTAGCGGGAAGCTCAGATACGCAGTATTTT.